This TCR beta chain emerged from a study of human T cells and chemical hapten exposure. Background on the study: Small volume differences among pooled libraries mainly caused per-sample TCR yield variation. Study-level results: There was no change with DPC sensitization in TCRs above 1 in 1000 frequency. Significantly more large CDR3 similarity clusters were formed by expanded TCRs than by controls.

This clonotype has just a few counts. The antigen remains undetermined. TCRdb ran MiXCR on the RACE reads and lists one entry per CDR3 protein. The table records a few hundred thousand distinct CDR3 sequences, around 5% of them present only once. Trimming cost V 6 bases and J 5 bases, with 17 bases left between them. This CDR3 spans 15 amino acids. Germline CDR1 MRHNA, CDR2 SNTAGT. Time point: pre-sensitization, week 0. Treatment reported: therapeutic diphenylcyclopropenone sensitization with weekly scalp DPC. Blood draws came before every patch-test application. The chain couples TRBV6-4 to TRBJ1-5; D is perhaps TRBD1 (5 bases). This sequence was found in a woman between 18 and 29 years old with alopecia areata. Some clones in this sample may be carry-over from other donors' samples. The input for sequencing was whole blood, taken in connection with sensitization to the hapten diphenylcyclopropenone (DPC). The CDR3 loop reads CASRQDPVSHQPQHF. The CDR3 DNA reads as TGTGCCAGCAGACAGGATCCAGTTTCACATCAGCCCCAGCATTTT.